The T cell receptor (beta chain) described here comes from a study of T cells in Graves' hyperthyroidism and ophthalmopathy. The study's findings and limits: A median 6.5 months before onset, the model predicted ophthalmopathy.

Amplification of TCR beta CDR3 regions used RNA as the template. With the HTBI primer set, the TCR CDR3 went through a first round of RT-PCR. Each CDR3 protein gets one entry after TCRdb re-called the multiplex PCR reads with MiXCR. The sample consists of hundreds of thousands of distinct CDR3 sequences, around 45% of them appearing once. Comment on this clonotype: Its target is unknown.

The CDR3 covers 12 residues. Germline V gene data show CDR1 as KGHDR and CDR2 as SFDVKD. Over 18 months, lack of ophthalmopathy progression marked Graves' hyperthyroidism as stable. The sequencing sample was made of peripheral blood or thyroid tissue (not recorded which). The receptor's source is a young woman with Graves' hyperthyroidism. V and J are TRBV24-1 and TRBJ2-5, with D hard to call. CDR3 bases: TGTGCTAGTGCCTGGGGTTGGGAGACCCAGTACTTC. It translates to CASAWGWETQYF.